The rows below give T cell receptor beta chains drawn from one sample of a study of T cell clonotyping in hematopoietic cell transplantation. Assay used: immunoSEQ multiplex PCR; TCRdb lists only in-frame clones, some missing. Found here are approximately 26,000 clones, 93% of them singletons; the top ten hold approximately 2.2%. This material consisted of peripheral blood mononuclear cells, taken before stem cell transplant. All receptors come from a man in his fifties with acute myeloid leukemia. Some clones in this sample may be carry-over from other donors' samples. The CDR3 runs from the conserved cysteine through the conserved F or W. Each record gives: J gene, clone size, D gene, V gene, CDR3 DNA, CDR3 protein. D genes are given only for firm matches. Rows give clone size only sometimes, using once, few, many, or a class for an expanded clone.

>TRBJ1-5|.|.|TRBV2
TGTGCCAGCAGTGGGGAGCACAATCAGCCCCAGCATTTT
CASSGEHNQPQHF
>TRBJ2-5|.|TRBD2|TRBV5-1
TGCGCCAGCAGGGATGCTAGCGGGGGGGCAGAAGAGACCCAGTACTTC
CASRDASGGAEETQYF
>TRBJ1-1|.|TRBD1|TRBV28
TGTGCCACTTCGGGGACAGGGGGCTTTTGGGGCTTCAACACTGAAGCTTTCTTT
CATSGTGGFWGFNTEAFF
>TRBJ1-2|.|TRBD1|TRBV14
TGTGCCAGCAGCCAGATTCAGGGGGCAGCTAACTATGGCTACACCTTC
CASSQIQGAANYGYTF
>TRBJ2-5|once|.|TRBV10-3
TGTGCCATCAGTGATCAAGGGGAAAAGACCCAGTACTTC
CAISDQGEKTQYF
>TRBJ2-3|.|.|TRBV30
TGTGCCTGGAGGGCAGGACTAGACGGTAGGGGGAGCACAGATACGCAGTATTTT
CAWRAGLDGRGSTDTQYF
>TRBJ2-7|.|TRBD1|TRBV5-8
TGTGCCAGCAGCTCCGCAGGTTTTAGTTTTCGGGACAGCTCCTACGAGCAGTACTTC
CASSSAGFSFRDSSYEQYF
>TRBJ2-5|once|.|TRBV7-7
TGTGCCAGCAGCCGGCAACGGGGAGCTGAGACCCAGTACTTC
CASSRQRGAETQYF
>TRBJ2-7|.|TRBD2|TRBV7-7
TGTGCCAGCAGCTTGAGAGCGGGAAGTTCCTACGAGCAGTACTTC
CASSLRAGSSYEQYF
>TRBJ2-3|.|.|TRBV5-1
TGCGCCAGCAGCTTGGCCGGGCTAGCAGGAGATACGCAGTATTTT
CASSLAGLAGDTQYF
>TRBJ1-1|.|TRBD1|TRBV19
TGTGCCAGTAGTTTCGACAGGGGCGGCACTGAAGCTTTCTTT
CASSFDRGGTEAFF
>TRBJ2-3|.|TRBD2|TRBV7-3
TGTGCCAGCAGCTTATCTAGCGGGGCGACAGATACGCAGTATTTT
CASSLSSGATDTQYF
>TRBJ2-1|.|TRBD2|TRBV15
TGTGCCACCAGCAGATCAGGACTAGTGGCGGATGAGCAGTTCTTC
CATSRSGLVADEQFF
>TRBJ2-1|.|.|TRBV7-2
TGTGCCAGCAGCTTAGCTGTGGGCCAGGAGCAGTTCTTC
CASSLAVGQEQFF
>TRBJ1-5|.|.|TRBV7-2
TGTGCCAGCAGCTTAGGGTTGTATGGGGAGGGGACGCCCCAGCATTTT
CASSLGLYGEGTPQHF
>TRBJ1-2|.|.|TRBV5-6
TGTGCCAGCAGCCCGCGGCGGCTGGGATATAGCGTCTATGGCTACACCTTC
CASSPRRLGYSVYGYTF
>TRBJ2-7|.|.|TRBV5-8
TGTGCCAGCAGCTTAAGGGGGATTTCCTACGAGCAGTACTTC
CASSLRGISYEQYF
>TRBJ1-6|.|TRBD1|TRBV14
TGTGCCAGCAGCCAAGAGCGACAGGGAGCCCTCCACTTT
CASSQERQGALHF
>TRBJ2-5|.|TRBD1|TRBV11-2
TGTGCCAGCAGCCCTACGACAGGGGAAGAGACCCAGTACTTC
CASSPTTGEETQYF
>TRBJ1-1|.|.|TRBV4-3
TGCGCCAGCAGCCAAGTGCTCGCAGATGGCACTGAAGCTTTCTTT
CASSQVLADGTEAFF
>TRBJ2-7|.|TRBD2|TRBV15
TGTGCCACCAGCAGGGGCTCAGGACTAGTGGGCTTGGAGCAGTACTTC
CATSRGSGLVGLEQYF
>TRBJ2-3|.|TRBD2|TRBV5-6
TGTGCCAGCAGCTTATTTGGGACTAGCGCCCCAGATACGCAGTATTTT
CASSLFGTSAPDTQYF
>TRBJ1-1|once|.|TRBV5-1
TGCGCCAGCAGCTTGACGGGGCAGGGCACTGAAGCTTTCTTT
CASSLTGQGTEAFF
>TRBJ2-7|.|TRBD2|TRBV7-9
TGTGCCAGCAGCTTAGAAGGACTAGCGGGGGGGCCGTTAGGCTACGAGCAGTACTTC
CASSLEGLAGGPLGYEQYF
>TRBJ2-4|once|.|TRBV7-2
TGTGCCAGCAGCTTGGAGGTGGGCAAAAACATTCAGTACTTC
CASSLEVGKNIQYF
>TRBJ2-7|.|TRBD1|TRBV7-9
TGTGCCAGCAGCGTAGGACAGGGGTCAAGAACCTACGAGCAGTACTTC
CASSVGQGSRTYEQYF
>TRBJ2-2|.|TRBD2|TRBV4-1
TGCGCCAGCAGGGGTAGCGGGAGAACATTTGGGGAGCTGTTTTTT
CASRGSGRTFGELFF
>TRBJ2-1|.|.|TRBV19
TGTGCCAGTAGTAAAGATGTTGTGCTCGATGAGCAGTTCTTC
CASSKDVVLDEQFF
>TRBJ2-5|.|TRBD2|TRBV4-2
TGTGCCAGCAGCCAAGATTCAACTAGCGGGGGACCCGGGCAAGAGACCCAGTACTTC
CASSQDSTSGGPGQETQYF
>TRBJ1-2|.|.|TRBV7-2
TGTGCCAGCAGCTTAGCGTTAGGAGTCAACTATGGCTACACCTTC
CASSLALGVNYGYTF
>TRBJ1-2|.|.|TRBV4-1
TGCGCCAGCAGCCAAGATTTACAGGGACCAGCCTACACCTTC
CASSQDLQGPAYTF